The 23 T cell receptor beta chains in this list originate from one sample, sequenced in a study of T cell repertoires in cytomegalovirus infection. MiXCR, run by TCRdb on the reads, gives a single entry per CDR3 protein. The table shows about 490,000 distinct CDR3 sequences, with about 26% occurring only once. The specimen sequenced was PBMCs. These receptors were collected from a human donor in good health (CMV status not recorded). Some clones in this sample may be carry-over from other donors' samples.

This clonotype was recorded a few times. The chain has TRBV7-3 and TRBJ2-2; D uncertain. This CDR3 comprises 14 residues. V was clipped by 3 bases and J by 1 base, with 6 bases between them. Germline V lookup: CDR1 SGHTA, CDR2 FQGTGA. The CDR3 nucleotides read TGTGCCAGCAGCTTGCTGGGGAACACCGGGGAGCTGTTTTTT. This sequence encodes CASSLLGNTGELFF. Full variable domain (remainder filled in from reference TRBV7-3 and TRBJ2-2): GAGVSQTPSNKVTEKGKYVELRCDPISGHTALYWYRQSLGQGPEFLIYFQGTGAADDSGLPNDRFFAVRPEGSVSTLKIQRTERGDSAVYLCASSLLGNTGELFFGEGSRLTVL.

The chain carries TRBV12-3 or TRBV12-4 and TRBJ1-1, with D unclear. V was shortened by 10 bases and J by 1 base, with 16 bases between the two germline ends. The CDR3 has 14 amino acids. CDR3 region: CANTKKGENTEAFF. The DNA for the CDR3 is TGTGCCAACACCAAGAAGGGAGAGAACACTGAAGCTTTCTTT.

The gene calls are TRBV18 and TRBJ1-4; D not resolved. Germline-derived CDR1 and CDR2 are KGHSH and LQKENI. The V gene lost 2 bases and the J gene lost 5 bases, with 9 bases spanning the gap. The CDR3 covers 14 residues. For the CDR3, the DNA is TGTGCCAGCTCACCATACTCTTTGAATGAAAAACTGTTTTTT. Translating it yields CASSPYSLNEKLFF.

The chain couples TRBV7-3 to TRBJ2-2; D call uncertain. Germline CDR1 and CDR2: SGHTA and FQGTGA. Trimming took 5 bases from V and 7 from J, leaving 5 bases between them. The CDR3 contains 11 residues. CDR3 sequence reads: CASSTHGELFF. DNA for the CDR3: TGTGCCAGCAGCACTCACGGGGAGCTGTTTTTT.

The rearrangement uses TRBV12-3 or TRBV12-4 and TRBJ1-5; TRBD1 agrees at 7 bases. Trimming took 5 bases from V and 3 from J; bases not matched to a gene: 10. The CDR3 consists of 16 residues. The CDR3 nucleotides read TGTGCCAGCAGTCTCACCCCCGGGACAGTCAATCAGCCCCAGCATTTT. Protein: CASSLTPGTVNQPQHF.

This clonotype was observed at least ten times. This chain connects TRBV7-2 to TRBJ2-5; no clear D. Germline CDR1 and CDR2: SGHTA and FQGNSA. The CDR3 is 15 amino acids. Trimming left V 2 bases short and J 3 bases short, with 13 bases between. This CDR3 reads CASSLSALREETQYF. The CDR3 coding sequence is TGTGCCAGCAGCTTATCTGCCCTTAGGGAAGAGACCCAGTACTTC. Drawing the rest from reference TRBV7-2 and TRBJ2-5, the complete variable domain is GAGVSQSPSNKVTEKGKDVELRCDPISGHTALYWYRQSLGQGLEFLIYFQGNSAPDKSGLPSDRFSAERTGGSVSTLTIQRTQQEDSAVYLCASSLSALREETQYFGPGTRLLVL.

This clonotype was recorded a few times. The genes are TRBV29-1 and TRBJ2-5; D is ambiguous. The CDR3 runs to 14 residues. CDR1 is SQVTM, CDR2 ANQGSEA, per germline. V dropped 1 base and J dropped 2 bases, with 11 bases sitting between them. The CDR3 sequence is CSVEGLVRQETQYF. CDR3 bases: TGCAGCGTTGAAGGCCTGGTCAGGCAAGAGACCCAGTACTTC.

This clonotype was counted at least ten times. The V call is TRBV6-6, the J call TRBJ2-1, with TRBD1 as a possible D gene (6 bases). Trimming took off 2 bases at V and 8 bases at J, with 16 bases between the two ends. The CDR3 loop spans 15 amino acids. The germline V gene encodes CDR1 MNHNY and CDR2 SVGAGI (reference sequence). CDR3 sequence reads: CASSYLQGSVDEQFF. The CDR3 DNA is TGTGCCAGCAGTTACCTGCAGGGGAGTGTTGATGAGCAGTTCTTC.

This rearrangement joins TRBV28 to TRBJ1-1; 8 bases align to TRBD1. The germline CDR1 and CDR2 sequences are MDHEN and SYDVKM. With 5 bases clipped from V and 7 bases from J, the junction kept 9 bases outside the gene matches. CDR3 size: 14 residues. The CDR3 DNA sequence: TGTGCCAGCAGTCTCCAGCCGACAGGGGATGAAGCTTTCTTT. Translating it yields CASSLQPTGDEAFF.

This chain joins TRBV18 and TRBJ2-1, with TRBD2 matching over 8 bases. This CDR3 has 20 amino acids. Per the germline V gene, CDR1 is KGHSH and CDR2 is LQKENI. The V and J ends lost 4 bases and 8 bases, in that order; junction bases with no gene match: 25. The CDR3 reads CASSRKESMTGTRGGDEQFF. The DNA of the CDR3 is TGTGCCAGCTCACGCAAGGAGTCCATGACCGGGACTAGAGGTGGAGATGAGCAGTTCTTC.

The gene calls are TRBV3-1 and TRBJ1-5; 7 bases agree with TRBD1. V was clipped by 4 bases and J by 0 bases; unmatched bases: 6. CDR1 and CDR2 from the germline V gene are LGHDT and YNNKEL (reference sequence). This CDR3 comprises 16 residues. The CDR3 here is CASSPGGPYSNQPQHF. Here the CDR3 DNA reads TGTGCCAGCAGCCCAGGGGGGCCGTATAGCAATCAGCCCCAGCATTTT.

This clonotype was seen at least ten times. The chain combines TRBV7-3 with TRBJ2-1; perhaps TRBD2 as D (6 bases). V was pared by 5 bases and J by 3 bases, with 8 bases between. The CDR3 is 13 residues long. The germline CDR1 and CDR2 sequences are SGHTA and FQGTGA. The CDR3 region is CASSPAGYNEQFF. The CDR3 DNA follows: TGTGCCAGCAGCCCAGCGGGCTACAATGAGCAGTTCTTC.

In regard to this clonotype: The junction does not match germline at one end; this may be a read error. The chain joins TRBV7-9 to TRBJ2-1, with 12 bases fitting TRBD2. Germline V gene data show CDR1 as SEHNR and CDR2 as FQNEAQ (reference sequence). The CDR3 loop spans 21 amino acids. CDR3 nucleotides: TGTGCCAGCAGCTTAGCGTTCTCGAGACAGGGCACTAGCGGGAGGACCTCCCCGAAGATCTTC. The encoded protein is CASSLAFSRQGTSGRTSPKIF.

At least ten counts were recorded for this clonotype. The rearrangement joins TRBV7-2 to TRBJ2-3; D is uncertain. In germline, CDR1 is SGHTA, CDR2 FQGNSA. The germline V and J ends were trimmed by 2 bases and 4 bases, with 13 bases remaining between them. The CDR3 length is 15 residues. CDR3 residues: CASSLLGYRADTQYF. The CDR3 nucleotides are TGTGCCAGCAGCTTATTGGGGTATCGGGCAGATACGCAGTATTTT.

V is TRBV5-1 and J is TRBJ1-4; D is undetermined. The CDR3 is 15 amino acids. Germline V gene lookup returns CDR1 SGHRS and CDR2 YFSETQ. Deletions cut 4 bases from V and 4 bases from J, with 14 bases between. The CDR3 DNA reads TGCGCCAGCAGCGCCAAGATGGGAGTTAATGAAAAACTGTTTTTT. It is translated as CASSAKMGVNEKLFF.

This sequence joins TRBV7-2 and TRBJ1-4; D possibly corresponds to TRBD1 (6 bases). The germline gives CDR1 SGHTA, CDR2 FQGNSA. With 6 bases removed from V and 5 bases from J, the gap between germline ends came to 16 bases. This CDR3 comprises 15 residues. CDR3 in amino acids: CASSRQAGTNEKLFF. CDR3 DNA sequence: TGTGCCAGCAGTCGACAGGCCGGGACAAATGAAAAACTGTTTTTT.

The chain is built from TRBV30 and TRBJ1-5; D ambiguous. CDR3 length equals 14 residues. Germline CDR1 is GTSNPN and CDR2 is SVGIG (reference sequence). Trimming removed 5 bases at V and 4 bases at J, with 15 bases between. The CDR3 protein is CAWGVGVGNQPQHF. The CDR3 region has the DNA TGTGCCTGGGGGGTTGGGGTCGGGAATCAGCCCCAGCATTTT.

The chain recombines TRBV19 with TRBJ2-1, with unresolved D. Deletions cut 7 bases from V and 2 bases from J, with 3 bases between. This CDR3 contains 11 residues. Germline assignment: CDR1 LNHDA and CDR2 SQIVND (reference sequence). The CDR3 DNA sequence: TGTGCCAGTACCCCCTACAATGAGCAGTTCTTC. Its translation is CASTPYNEQFF.

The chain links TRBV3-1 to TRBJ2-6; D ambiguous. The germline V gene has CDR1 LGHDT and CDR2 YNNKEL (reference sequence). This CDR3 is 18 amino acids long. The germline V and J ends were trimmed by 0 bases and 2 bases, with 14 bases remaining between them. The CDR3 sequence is CASSQDLSGAAGANVLTF. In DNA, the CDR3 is TGTGCCAGCAGCCAAGATTTATCGGGTGCGGCTGGGGCCAACGTCCTGACTTTC.

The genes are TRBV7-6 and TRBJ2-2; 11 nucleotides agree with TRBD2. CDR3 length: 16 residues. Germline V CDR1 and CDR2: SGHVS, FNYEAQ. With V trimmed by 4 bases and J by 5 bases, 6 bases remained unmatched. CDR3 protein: CASSSLAGGTTGELFF. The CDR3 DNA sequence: TGTGCCAGCAGCTCCCTAGCGGGAGGTACTACCGGGGAGCTGTTTTTT. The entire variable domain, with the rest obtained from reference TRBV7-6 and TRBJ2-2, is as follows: GAGVSQSPRYKVTKRGQDVALRCDPISGHVSLYWYRQALGQGPEFLTYFNYEAQQDKSGLPNDRFSAERPEGSISTLTIQRTEQRDSAMYRCASSSLAGGTTGELFFGEGSRLTVL.

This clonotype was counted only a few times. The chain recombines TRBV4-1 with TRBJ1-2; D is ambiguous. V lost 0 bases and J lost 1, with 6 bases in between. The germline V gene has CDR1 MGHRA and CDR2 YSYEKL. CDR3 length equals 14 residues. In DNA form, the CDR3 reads TGCGCCAGCAGCCAAGATCGAGTTAACTATGGCTACACCTTC. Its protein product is CASSQDRVNYGYTF.

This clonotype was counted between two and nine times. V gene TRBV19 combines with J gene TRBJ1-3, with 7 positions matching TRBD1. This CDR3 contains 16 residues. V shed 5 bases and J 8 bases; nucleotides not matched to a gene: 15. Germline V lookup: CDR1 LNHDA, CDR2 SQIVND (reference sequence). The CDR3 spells CASSWGQIKSGDTIYF. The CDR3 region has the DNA TGTGCCAGTAGTTGGGGACAGATAAAATCTGGGGACACCATATATTTT.

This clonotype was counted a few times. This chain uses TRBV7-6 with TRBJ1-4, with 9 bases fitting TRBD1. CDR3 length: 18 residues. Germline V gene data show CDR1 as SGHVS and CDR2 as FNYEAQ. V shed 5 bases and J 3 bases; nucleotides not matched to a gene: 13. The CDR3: CASSAGQARTGANEKLFF. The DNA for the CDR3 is TGTGCCAGCAGCGCGGGGCAGGCCCGGACAGGGGCTAATGAAAAACTGTTTTTT.